The 12 T cell receptor beta chains listed next were all sequenced from one sample in a study of blood T cell repertoires in COVID-19. The protocol was immunoSEQ multiplex PCR, while the TCRdb copy is restricted to in-frame clones and leaves out a portion. Seen here are around 140,000 clones, roughly 80% observed once, and the top ten hold about 18%. The source material was peripheral blood. Receptors originate from a woman aged 80 or older with acute or convalescent COVID-19.

CDR3 bases: TGTGCCAGCAGCTCTCCCGACAGGGGAGAGTACGAGCAGTACTTC. Amino acids: CASSSPDRGEYEQYF. The rearrangement uses TRBV13 and TRBJ2-7; 8 nucleotides align to TRBD1. Germline loops: CDR1 PRHDT, CDR2 FYEKMQ (reference sequence). CDR3 size: 15 residues. J lost 4 bases, V lost 4 bases, and 9 bases had no gene match.

The rearrangement joins TRBV7-8 to TRBJ2-2, with D maybe TRBD2 (6 bases). Germline V lookup: CDR1 SGHVS, CDR2 FQNEAQ. CDR3 size: 15 residues. The V gene lost 2 bases and the J gene lost 6 bases, with 13 bases spanning the gap. The CDR3 protein is CASSLRRERAGELFF. In DNA form, the CDR3 reads TGTGCCAGCAGCTTAAGACGGGAGCGTGCCGGGGAGCTGTTTTTT.

The V and J genes are TRBV5-4 and TRBJ2-1; TRBD1 aligns across 7 bases. There are 18 residues in the CDR3. The trim removed 4 bases at V and 0 bases at J, leaving 13 bases unmatched. Germline loops: CDR1 SGHNT, CDR2 YYREEE (reference sequence). The CDR3 DNA reads TGTGCCAGCAGCAAGGGGGCTCGCCGGGCGACCTCCTACAATGAGCAGTTCTTC. This gives the protein CASSKGARRATSYNEQFF. The variable domain in full, with the rest retrieved from reference TRBV5-4 and TRBJ2-1, is ETGVTQSPTHLIKTRGQQVTLRCSSQSGHNTVSWYQQALGQGPQFIFQYYREEENGRGNFPPRFSGLQFPNYSSELNVNALELDDSALYLCASSKGARRATSYNEQFFGPGTRLTVL.

J is TRBJ1-5 and V is TRBV14, with unresolved D. The CDR3 runs 12 residues. Germline CDR1 and CDR2: SGHDN and FVKESK. Trimming pared 2 bases from V and 3 bases from J, leaving 2 bases between. CDR3 sequence reads: CASSQYNQPQHF. CDR3 sequence (DNA): TGTGCCAGCAGCCAATACAATCAGCCCCAGCATTTT.

The V call is TRBV4-3, the J call TRBJ2-3; 7 nucleotides agree with TRBD2. Losses at the gene ends were 3 bases for V and 3 bases for J; bases not matched to a gene: 15. This CDR3 region has 18 residues. Germline V gene sequence: CDR1 LGHNA, CDR2 YSLEER. The CDR3 region is CASSHGAGWEGGTDTQYF. The CDR3 DNA reads TGCGCCAGCAGCCATGGAGCGGGATGGGAAGGCGGGACAGATACGCAGTATTTT.

The rearrangement uses TRBV7-8 and TRBJ2-3; D perhaps matches TRBD2 (6 bases). From germline, CDR1 is SGHVS and CDR2 FQNEAQ. CDR3 length: 14 residues. V gave up 6 bases and J gave up 0 bases, with 10 bases separating them. Written as DNA, the CDR3 is TGTGCCAGCAGGGAGGGCAGAAGCACAGATACGCAGTATTTT. Translating it yields CASREGRSTDTQYF. The full variable domain, its missing parts supplied by reference TRBV7-8 and TRBJ2-3, is GAGVSQSPRYKVAKRGQDVALRCDPISGHVSLFWYQQALGQGPEFLTYFQNEAQLDKSGLPSDRFFAERPEGSVSTLKIQRTQQEDSAVYLCASREGRSTDTQYFGPGTRLTVL.

The chain carries TRBV30 and TRBJ2-1; D is undetermined. V was cut by 0 bases and J by 3 bases, with 6 bases left in between. This CDR3 has 13 residues. The germline CDR1 and CDR2 sequences are GTSNPN and SVGIG (reference sequence). The CDR3 is CAWSVQDYNEQFF. DNA of the CDR3: TGTGCCTGGAGTGTTCAGGACTACAATGAGCAGTTCTTC. The full variable domain, completed using reference TRBV30 and TRBJ2-1, is SQTIHQWPATLVQPVGSPLSLECTVEGTSNPNLYWYRQAAGRGLQLLFYSVGIGQISSEVPQNLSASRPQDRQFILSSKKLLLSDSGFYLCAWSVQDYNEQFFGPGTRLTVL.

The chain joins TRBV7-2 to TRBJ2-3; TRBD2 matches 11 bases. Germline-derived CDR1 and CDR2 are SGHTA and FQGNSA. The CDR3 is 16 residues long. Trimming took 6 bases from V and 2 from J; bases not matched to a gene: 7. CDR3 nucleotides: TGTGCCAGCAGTGCGACTAGCGGGAACCCCACAGATACGCAGTATTTT. Translated: CASSATSGNPTDTQYF. Drawing the rest from reference TRBV7-2 and TRBJ2-3, the complete variable domain is GAGVSQSPSNKVTEKGKDVELRCDPISGHTALYWYRQSLGQGLEFLIYFQGNSAPDKSGLPSDRFSAERTGGSVSTLTIQRTQQEDSAVYLCASSATSGNPTDTQYFGPGTRLTVL.

This chain links TRBV10-3 with TRBJ1-5; the D is unclear. Germline assignment: CDR1 ENHRY and CDR2 SYGVKD. Trimming pared 3 bases from V and 5 bases from J, leaving 11 bases between. The CDR3 spans 14 residues. CDR3 bases: TGTGCCATCAGTGACGAGGGCAGCTATCAGCCCCAGCATTTT. Residues: CAISDEGSYQPQHF.

The count of this clone is one. This sequence joins TRBV3-1 (or the pseudogene TRBV3-2) and TRBJ2-7; D is unclear. Trimming stripped 0 bases from V and 6 bases from J, with 12 bases between. CDR1 LGHDT and CDR2 YNNKEL come from the germline V gene (reference sequence). The CDR3 contains 14 residues. In DNA, the CDR3 is TGTGCCAGCAGCCAAGATCTCTCAGGTGGCGAGCAGTACTTC. Residues: CASSQDLSGGEQYF.

The gene calls are TRBV24-1 and TRBJ2-1, with 7 bases fitting TRBD2. The CDR3 is made up of 13 amino acids. Trimming cost V 9 bases and J 3 bases; bases outside gene matches: 4. Germline assignment: CDR1 KGHDR and CDR2 SFDVKD. The CDR3: CATSVAGYNEQFF. CDR3 coding DNA: TGTGCCACCTCTGTAGCGGGCTACAATGAGCAGTTCTTC.

The chain uses TRBV7-9 and TRBJ1-2, with D possibly matching TRBD1 (6 bases). In germline, CDR1 is SEHNR, CDR2 FQNEAQ (reference sequence). This CDR3 has 13 residues. The V end lost 0 bases, the J end lost 7 bases, and 9 bases lay between the germline ends. The CDR3 reads CASSLAGRGGYTF. The CDR3 region has the DNA TGTGCCAGCAGCTTAGCGGGCAGGGGTGGCTACACCTTC.